This is a list of T cell receptor beta chains from one sample in a study of T cell responses to AZD1222 COVID-19 vaccine. Repertoires were generated with immunoSEQ multiplex PCR, while TCRdb's copy carries only in-frame clones and drops some. This table has 100,000 to 120,000 clones, approximately 90% appearing once. Sequenced material: peripheral blood, taken on day 0 of MenACWY control vaccination. Receptors were obtained from an adult in good health. Each CDR3 is given with its conserved first and last residue. The order of the fields is CDR3 length, V gene, clone size, D gene, J gene, CDR3 DNA, CDR3 protein. The D gene is left open where the match is weak. Only some rows state a clone size, as once, few, many or a class for expanded clones.

15	TRBV27	NA	TRBD1	TRBJ2-5	TGTGCCAGCAGTTTGGGACAGGGGGCGAGGGAGACCCAGTACTTC	CASSLGQGARETQYF
16	TRBV18	NA	NA	TRBJ1-5	TGTGCCAGCTCACCATCGGGGGGGGCGATCGCTCAGCCCCAGCATTTT	CASSPSGGAIAQPQHF
15	TRBV11-3	once	TRBD2	TRBJ2-1	TGTGCCAGCAGCTTAACTAGCGGGGGGTCGAATGAGCAGTTCTTC	CASSLTSGGSNEQFF
12	TRBV28	NA	NA	TRBJ2-7	TGTGCCAGCAGCCCAGAATCCTACGAGCAGTACTTC	CASSPESYEQYF
14	TRBV7-9	NA	NA	TRBJ2-1	TGTGCCAGCAGAATACAGGGTCTAGGCAATGAGCAGTTCTTC	CASRIQGLGNEQFF
15	TRBV5-1	NA	NA	TRBJ1-6	TGCGCCAGCAGCTTGGCCGAGGGCGGAAATTCACCCCTCCACTTT	CASSLAEGGNSPLHF
16	TRBV28	NA	TRBD2	TRBJ2-7	TGTGCCAGCAGTCCAGCCGGGACTAGTGCCGCCTACGAGCAGTACTTC	CASSPAGTSAAYEQYF
14	TRBV27	once	NA	TRBJ1-2	TGTGCCAGCACCCCGGGCCCGGGGGTCCATGGCTACACCTTC	CASTPGPGVHGYTF
15	TRBV10-2	NA	TRBD1	TRBJ1-5	TGCGCCAGCAGGGCCGGGACAGGGGGCAATCAGCCCCAGCATTTT	CASRAGTGGNQPQHF
16	TRBV28	NA	TRBD1	TRBJ2-2	TGTGCCAGCAGCCCGAGGGGACAGGGTTCCACCGGGGAGCTGTTTTTT	CASSPRGQGSTGELFF
17	TRBV7-9	NA	TRBD2	TRBJ2-5	TGTGCCAGCAGCCCCGCCCTTAGCGGGGGGCCGAGGGAGACCCAGTACTTC	CASSPALSGGPRETQYF
15	TRBV9	NA	NA	TRBJ1-1	TGTGCCAGCAGCGCCTTGGCCGGGTACGACACTGAAGCTTTCTTT	CASSALAGYDTEAFF
14	TRBV19	NA	NA	TRBJ2-7	TGTGCCAGTAGTACCCAAACGGATATTTACGAGCAGTACTTC	CASSTQTDIYEQYF
13	TRBV7-3	NA	NA	TRBJ2-6	TGTGCCAGCCAGAGCTCTGGGGCCAACGTCCTGACTTTC	CASQSSGANVLTF
16	TRBV6-1	NA	TRBD1	TRBJ1-2	TGTGCCAGCAGTGAAGTCGGGACAGGGAAGAACTATGGCTACACCTTC	CASSEVGTGKNYGYTF
14	TRBV6-6	NA	NA	TRBJ1-3	TGTGCCAGCGGTCCCCCGGTCTCTGGAAACACCATATATTTT	CASGPPVSGNTIYF
11	TRBV7-8	NA	NA	TRBJ2-1	TGTGCCAGCAGCTTAGGACAGGAGCAGTTCTTC	CASSLGQEQFF
16	TRBV5-1	NA	NA	TRBJ2-7	TGCGCCAGCAGCTTGGCTCCGGCGGGAAGCTCCTACGAGCAGTACTTC	CASSLAPAGSSYEQYF
16	TRBV25-1	NA	NA	TRBJ1-1	TGTGCCAGCAGTGGGCCGGGGAGACGGGTGGGCACTGAAGCTTTCTTT	CASSGPGRRVGTEAFF
17	TRBV7-2	NA	TRBD1	TRBJ1-6	TGTGCCAGCAGCTTAAGGGGCCTGGACAGGAGAAATTCACCCCTCCACTTT	CASSLRGLDRRNSPLHF
14	TRBV12-5	NA	NA	TRBJ2-7	TGTGCTAGTGCCCCCCTGGACCGTCCCTACGAGCAGTACTTC	CASAPLDRPYEQYF
13	TRBV12-3/TRBV12-4	NA	NA	TRBJ1-1	TGTGCCAGCAGCCAGGGGACGAACACTGAAGCTTTCTTT	CASSQGTNTEAFF
13	TRBV25-1	NA	NA	TRBJ1-1	TGTGCCAGCAGTGTCAGATTGGACACTGAAGCTTTCTTT	CASSVRLDTEAFF
13	TRBV6-6	NA	NA	TRBJ2-7	TGTGCCAGCAGCCCCGGGGGTTCCTACGAGCAGTACTTC	CASSPGGSYEQYF
16	TRBV30	NA	NA	TRBJ2-4	TGTGCCTGGAGTCCGGTATGGGGCATAGCCAAAAACATTCAGTACTTC	CAWSPVWGIAKNIQYF
14	TRBV6-5	NA	NA	TRBJ1-5	TGTGCCAGCAGTTACTCCCAGGGATATCAGCCCCAGCATTTT	CASSYSQGYQPQHF
14	TRBV24-1	few	TRBD1	TRBJ2-1	TGTGCCACCAGTTCCGGACAGGCCGCGAATGAGCAGTTCTTC	CATSSGQAANEQFF
11	TRBV7-9	NA	NA	TRBJ1-2	TGTGCCAGCAGTCCCGGCAGACAGGCCTCCTTC	CASSPGRQASF
16	TRBV7-9	NA	NA	TRBJ1-5	TGTGCCAGCAGGTTCTGGGGGGCCCTGGGGAATCAGCCCCAGCATTTT	CASRFWGALGNQPQHF
13	TRBV24-1	NA	NA	TRBJ2-1	TGTGCCACCAGTGAGGGACACTACAATGAGCAGTTCTTC	CATSEGHYNEQFF
14	TRBV6-5	NA	NA	TRBJ2-2	TGTGCCAGCAGTCCGAGGTCTTTCACCGGGGAGCTGTTTTTT	CASSPRSFTGELFF
14	TRBV2	NA	NA	TRBJ2-7	TGTGCCAGCAGTGAAGCAAGTCAGTCCGTCCAGCAGTACTTC	CASSEASQSVQQYF
12	TRBV28	NA	NA	TRBJ2-2	TGTGCCAGCCCCTCCTCATCCGGGGAGCTGTTTTTT	CASPSSSGELFF
16	TRBV30	NA	NA	TRBJ1-1	TGTGCCTGGATGGGGGACGGAGGGTCTTGGAACACTGAAGCTTTCTTT	CAWMGDGGSWNTEAFF
14	TRBV7-3	NA	TRBD2	TRBJ2-1	TGTGCCAGCAGCTACGGGGGGACCTACAATGAGCAGTTCTTC	CASSYGGTYNEQFF
14	TRBV2	few	NA	TRBJ1-2	TGTGCCAGCAGGGAGGGGTTAGCTAACTATGGCTACACCTTC	CASREGLANYGYTF
18	TRBV4-2	NA	TRBD2	TRBJ2-5	TGTGCCAGCAGCCAAGACCCTCAGCGGGGGGGCCCGGGGGAGACCCAGTACTTC	CASSQDPQRGGPGETQYF
13	TRBV25-1	NA	NA	TRBJ2-7	TGTGCCAGCAGTCCGGGACTTTCCTACGAGCAGTACTTC	CASSPGLSYEQYF
15	TRBV7-8	NA	NA	TRBJ1-2	TGTGCCAGCAGCTTAGCGCCGGGGGGCGCCGGTGGCTACACCTTC	CASSLAPGGAGGYTF
14	TRBV18	NA	NA	TRBJ2-3	TGTGCCAGCTCACCACCCTCTTTAATAGATACGCAGTATTTT	CASSPPSLIDTQYF
13	TRBV18	NA	TRBD1	TRBJ2-7	TGTGCCAGCTCACCGCAGGACAGGGACGAGCAGTACTTC	CASSPQDRDEQYF
16	TRBV7-2	NA	NA	TRBJ2-1	TGTGCCAGCAGCTTAGCGCAGGCTCTATCCTACAATGAGCAGTTCTTC	CASSLAQALSYNEQFF
15	TRBV6-1	NA	TRBD1	TRBJ1-3	TGTGCCAGCAGTGAACAGGGGGCGCAAGGAAACACCATATATTTT	CASSEQGAQGNTIYF
14	TRBV4-1	NA	NA	TRBJ1-6	TGCGCCAGCAGGCCCACAGGGCGGAATTCACCCCTCCACTTT	CASRPTGRNSPLHF